A single sample is the source of the 2 T cell receptor beta chains below, sequenced in a study of cytomegalovirus exposure and HLA in healthy donors. Primers for the PCR totalled 60 Vbeta and 13 Jbeta. Sequenced by immunoSEQ multiplex PCR; TCRdb stores in-frame clones only, minus some. The repertoire consists of more than 100,000 clones, with about 78% occurring once and the leading ten covering about 4.4%. The sample consisted of PBMCs. Source of these receptors: a man between 50 and 59 years old in good health and CMV-seropositive.

The chain recombines TRBV5-4 with TRBJ2-5; a weak D match, TRBD2 (6 bases). The CDR3 has 14 residues. Germline CDR1 and CDR2: SGHNT and YYREEE (reference sequence). V was trimmed by 0 bases and J by 5 bases, leaving 11 bases between them. CDR3 nucleotide sequence: TGTGCCAGCAGCTTGGCCGGCGCGGGGGAGACCCAGTACTTC. Protein product: CASSLAGAGETQYF.

The chain is built from TRBV10-3 and TRBJ2-1, with TRBD2 identical over 12 bases. The CDR3 consists of 17 residues. Germline CDR1 and CDR2: ENHRY and SYGVKD. V trimming: 6 bases; J trimming: 6 bases; junction bases outside the gene matches: 12. The CDR3 here is CAISRGGSSGRANEQFF. The CDR3 DNA follows: TGTGCCATCAGCCGGGGGGGGTCTAGCGGGAGGGCCAATGAGCAGTTCTTC.